One and the same sample provided the 14 T cell receptor beta chains below, sequenced in a study of graft-versus-host responses after intestinal transplantation. For these receptors, no antigen is known. Data came from immunoSEQ multiplex PCR; TCRdb stores just in-frame clones and leaves some out. The table shows about 99,000 clones, with roughly 90% occurring only once. The sample in question was unstimulated CD4+ T cells sorted from spleen or lymph node cells, obtained before intestinal transplant. Receptors originate from a human donor who received an intestinal transplant.

CDR3 residues: CASSTGQGRGAQYF. DNA of the CDR3: TGTGCCAGCAGCACCGGACAGGGCCGAGGGGCCCAGTACTTC. The genes are TRBV7-9 and TRBJ2-5; TRBD1 matches 8 bases. The length of the CDR3 is 14 residues. V lost 5 bases, J lost 9 bases, and 11 bases stayed unmatched. Germline CDR1 is SEHNR and CDR2 is FQNEAQ (reference sequence).

The J gene is TRBJ2-3, the V gene TRBV28; tentatively, D is TRBD1 or TRBD2 (5 bases each). CDR3 size: 15 residues. Looked up from germline, CDR1 is MDHEN and CDR2 is SYDVKM. V lost 4 bases and J 3 bases, leaving 14 bases between the germline ends. The CDR3 protein is CASSSPGEGTDTQYF. CDR3 sequence (DNA): TGTGCCAGCAGTTCCCCGGGTGAGGGGACAGATACGCAGTATTTT.

CDR3 DNA sequence: TGCGCCAGCAGCTTTAAGGGGGGCGAAACTGAAGCTTTCTTT. This codes for CASSFKGGETEAFF. The gene calls are TRBV5-1 and TRBJ1-1; weak D call: TRBD1 (6 bases). Germline CDR1 SGHRS, CDR2 YFSETQ. This CDR3 is 14 amino acids long. The V gene lost 2 bases and the J gene lost 5 bases, with 13 bases spanning the gap.

This chain links TRBV5-1 with TRBJ2-7; 9 nucleotides align to TRBD1. The CDR3 totals 15 residues. CDR1 SGHRS and CDR2 YFSETQ come from the germline V gene. With V trimmed by 3 bases and J by 3 bases, 7 bases remained unmatched. The DNA of the CDR3 is TGCGCCAGCAGCTCAACCGGGACAGGGCGCTACGAGCAGTACTTC. It specifies CASSSTGTGRYEQYF. Full variable domain (remainder filled in from reference TRBV5-1 and TRBJ2-7): KAGVTQTPRYLIKTRGQQVTLSCSPISGHRSVSWYQQTPGQGLQFLFEYFSETQRNKGNFPGRFSGRQFSNSRSEMNVSTLELGDSALYLCASSSTGTGRYEQYFGPGTRLTVT.

The chain joins TRBV11-3 to TRBJ2-1; TRBD1 or TRBD2 may be the D gene (5 bases each). This CDR3 comprises 14 residues. In germline, CDR1 is SGHNT, CDR2 YENEEA. V was shortened by 1 base and J by 9 bases, with 13 bases between the two germline ends. The CDR3 loop is CASSLAVFGAEQFF. Written as DNA, the CDR3 is TGTGCCAGCAGCTTAGCCGTATTCGGGGCTGAGCAGTTCTTC.

The rearrangement uses TRBV29-1 and TRBJ2-7; tentative D call: TRBD2 (5 bases). Germline V gene sequence: CDR1 SQVTM, CDR2 ANQGSEA. With 7 bases removed from V and 3 bases from J, the gap between germline ends came to 10 bases. CDR3 length: 11 residues. The DNA for the CDR3 is TGCAGCGGCCGCCGGGGCTACGAGCAGTACTTC. Its protein is CSGRRGYEQYF.

V and J are TRBV7-2 and TRBJ1-4, with 7 bases lining up with TRBD1. Germline CDR1 and CDR2: SGHTA and FQGNSA. The V gene end was trimmed by 3 bases and the J gene end by 4 bases; junction bases not matched to a gene: 5. CDR3 length: 15 residues. In DNA form, the CDR3 reads TGTGCCAGCAGCTTCAGGGGGGGGCTTAATGAAAAACTGTTTTTT. Its translation is CASSFRGGLNEKLFF.

The table lists this clone with a count of one. The chain couples TRBV29-1 to TRBJ2-1; no clear D gene. V lost 4 bases and J lost 0, with 7 bases in between. Germline V lookup: CDR1 SQVTM, CDR2 ANQGSEA. This CDR3 has 13 residues. Here the CDR3 reads CSVVRSSYNEQFF. The DNA for the CDR3 is TGCAGCGTTGTACGGAGCTCCTACAATGAGCAGTTCTTC.

The chain couples TRBV2 to TRBJ1-6; D is unclear. CDR1 and CDR2 from the germline V gene are SNHLY and FYNNEI. The CDR3 is 15 amino acids. V shed 7 bases and J shed 6 bases, with 16 bases lying between them. The CDR3 sequence is CASTVESVVNSPLHF. DNA of the CDR3: TGTGCCAGCACAGTCGAATCGGTGGTTAATTCACCCCTCCACTTT.

This chain joins TRBV18 and TRBJ2-7, with TRBD2 matching 11 bases. The CDR3 runs 14 residues. Germline V gene sequence: CDR1 KGHSH, CDR2 LQKENI. V gave up 8 bases and J gave up 5 bases; unmatched junction bases: 8. The CDR3 nucleotides read TGTGCCAGCGGATTAGCGGGAGGGCCGGACGAGCAGTACTTC. As protein: CASGLAGGPDEQYF.

In this sample, this clone turned up once. The chain carries TRBV5-4 and TRBJ2-5; perhaps TRBD2 as D (5 bases). V was clipped by 1 base and J by 3 bases, with 10 bases between them. Germline V gene sequence: CDR1 SGHNT, CDR2 YYREEE (reference sequence). The CDR3 has 14 residues. CDR3 in amino acids: CASSLHGNKETQYF. The DNA of the CDR3 is TGTGCCAGCAGCTTGCACGGGAATAAAGAGACCCAGTACTTC.

This chain joins TRBV15 and TRBJ2-7, with TRBD2 as a possible D gene (7 bases). The CDR3 loop spans 17 amino acids. Germline CDR1 and CDR2: LNHNV and YYDKDF (reference sequence). V was pared by 0 bases and J by 5 bases, with 20 bases between. CDR3 DNA: TGTGCCACCAGCAGAGATCTGGGTTGGGGGGGGGCGGACGAGCAGTACTTC. The encoded protein is CATSRDLGWGGADEQYF.

The chain has TRBV10-3 and TRBJ2-5; D may be TRBD1 or TRBD2 (5 bases each). Near its end, the DNA agrees better with TRBJ2-7, so the J call may be wrong. This CDR3 spans 15 amino acids. Germline CDR1 is ENHRY and CDR2 is SYGVKD. CDR3 nucleotide sequence: TGTGCCATCAGTGATTTGGGACCGCCTTCGTACGAGCAGTACTTC. This translates into CAISDLGPPSYEQYF.

V usage is TRBV7-9 and J usage is TRBJ2-1; D is perhaps TRBD2 (5 bases). The CDR3 spans 14 residues. Trimming removed 8 bases at V and 0 bases at J, with 11 bases between. Germline CDR1 and CDR2: SEHNR and FQNEAQ (reference sequence). The CDR3 loop is CASFGGFSYNEQFF. The CDR3 DNA is TGTGCCAGCTTCGGCGGGTTCTCCTACAATGAGCAGTTCTTC.